This T cell receptor beta chain was obtained from a study of blood T cell repertoires in COVID-19. Study overall: Acute and convalescent COVID-19 specimens originated in the United States, Italy and Spain. Sample material is recorded as cDNA or gDNA derived from T cells, B-cell-depleted T cells, or PBMCs.

Original processing methods: For nucleated cells, counts were estimated from reference gene primer amplification. Here immunoSEQ multiplex PCR was the method, and the copy in TCRdb shows in-frame clones only, minus some. V and J calls and clone size are given by that table; D and trimming were obtained from the DNA. The table lists about 400,000 clones, around nine tenths of them singletons. Trimming stripped 0 bases from V and 0 bases from J, with 15 bases between. This CDR3 has 17 amino acids. The V gene's germline CDR1 is SQVTM and CDR2 ANQGSEA. The chain joins TRBV29-1 to TRBJ2-1; tentative D call: TRBD2 (5 bases). Sequencing was carried out using peripheral blood. The clonotype comes from a woman between 25 and 40 years old with acute or convalescent COVID-19. CDR3 nucleotides: TGCAGCGTTGAAGATCACGTGACGGGGAGCTCCTACAATGAGCAGTTCTTC. Residues: CSVEDHVTGSSYNEQFF.